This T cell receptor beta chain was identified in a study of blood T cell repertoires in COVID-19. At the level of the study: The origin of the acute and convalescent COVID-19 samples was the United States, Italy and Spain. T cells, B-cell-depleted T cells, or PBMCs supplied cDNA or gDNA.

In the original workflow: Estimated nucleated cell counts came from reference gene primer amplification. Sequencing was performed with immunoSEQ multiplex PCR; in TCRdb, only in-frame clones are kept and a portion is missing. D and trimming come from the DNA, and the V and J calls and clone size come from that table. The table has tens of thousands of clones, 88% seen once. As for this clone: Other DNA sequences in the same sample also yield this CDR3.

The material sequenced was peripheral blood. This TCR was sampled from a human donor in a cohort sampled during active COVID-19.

The CDR3 loop reads CASSEGLAGVNEQFF. In DNA, the CDR3 is TGTGCCAGCAGTGAAGGACTAGCGGGAGTTAATGAGCAGTTCTTC. This chain joins TRBV2 and TRBJ2-1; TRBD2 matches 12 bases. The CDR3 covers 15 residues. J lost 7 bases, V lost 1 base, and 2 bases had no gene match. Germline V gene lookup returns CDR1 SNHLY and CDR2 FYNNEI.